What follows are 9 T cell receptor beta chains derived from one specimen sequenced in a study of control samples from healthy donors and cancer patients. Generated by immunoSEQ multiplex PCR, the TCRdb table keeps only in-frame clones and is missing some. The data contain 120,000 or so clones, less than 95% of them singletons. The sample taken for sequencing was blood. The receptors shown here come from a young man in good health.

This chain links TRBV4-1 with TRBJ1-4; D not resolved. This CDR3 is built from 15 residues. With 1 base removed from V and 6 bases from J, the gap between germline ends came to 12 bases. CDR1 and CDR2 from the germline V gene are MGHRA and YSYEKL. In DNA form, the CDR3 reads TGCGCCAGCAGCCAAGCTGCCCTAACGGATGAAAAACTGTTTTTT. It is translated as CASSQAALTDEKLFF.

The chain employs TRBV28 and TRBJ1-2; TRBD1 is a possible D gene (6 bases). The length of the CDR3 is 13 residues. Between the trimmed V and J ends, which lost 7 bases and 4 bases, there was a span of 13 bases. Germline V gives CDR1 MDHEN, CDR2 SYDVKM. The CDR3 loop is CASKFRGRYGYTF. The CDR3 DNA sequence: TGTGCCAGCAAGTTTCGGGGGCGCTATGGCTACACCTTC.

The CDR3 region is CASRQGNQPQHF. The CDR3 DNA is TGTGCCAGTAGGCAGGGTAATCAGCCCCAGCATTTT. The chain links TRBV7-2 to TRBJ1-5, with D tentatively TRBD1 (5 bases). V was clipped by 9 bases and J by 4 bases, with 10 bases between them. The germline V gene encodes CDR1 SGHTA and CDR2 FQGNSA. The CDR3 has 12 amino acids. The full variable domain, rest sourced from reference TRBV7-2 and TRBJ1-5, is GAGVSQSPSNKVTEKGKDVELRCDPISGHTALYWYRQSLGQGLEFLIYFQGNSAPDKSGLPSDRFSAERTGGSVSTLTIQRTQQEDSAVYLCASRQGNQPQHFGDGTRLSIL.

The V gene is TRBV5-6, the J gene TRBJ1-6; D not resolved. With 0 bases removed from V and 0 bases from J, the gap between germline ends came to 10 bases. CDR3 length equals 17 residues. The germline V gene encodes CDR1 SGHDT and CDR2 YYEEEE. This CDR3 is CASSLARISSYNSPLHF. For the CDR3, the DNA is TGTGCCAGCAGCTTGGCACGGATTAGCTCCTATAATTCACCCCTCCACTTT.

The gene calls are TRBV29-1 and TRBJ2-3, with 10 bases fitting TRBD2. Losses at the gene ends were 3 bases for V and 1 base for J; bases not matched to a gene: 10. There are 17 residues in the CDR3. Per germline, CDR1 SQVTM and CDR2 ANQGSEA. CDR3 bases: TGCAGCGTTGATCTTACCGGGCTAGCGGGGGGCACAGATACGCAGTATTTT. Translation gives CSVDLTGLAGGTDTQYF.

V gene TRBV7-9 combines with J gene TRBJ2-5; D unresolved. Per the germline V gene, CDR1 is SEHNR and CDR2 is FQNEAQ (reference sequence). V lost 3 bases and J 3 bases, leaving 20 bases between the germline ends. The CDR3 has 17 amino acids. CDR3 sequence reads: CASSFRPGRPAKETQYF. The CDR3 DNA sequence: TGTGCCAGCAGCTTCCGTCCCGGCCGGCCTGCTAAAGAGACCCAGTACTTC.

The V call is TRBV5-1, the J call TRBJ1-2; D gene unclear. This CDR3 has 12 amino acids. CDR1 and CDR2 (germline): SGHRS, YFSETQ. The V end lost 1 base, the J end lost 5 bases, and 6 bases lay between the germline ends. The chain's CDR3 is CASSLLGYGYTF. CDR3 coding DNA: TGCGCCAGCAGCTTGTTGGGATATGGCTACACCTTC.

The V gene is TRBV6-5, the J gene TRBJ1-6; maybe TRBD1 (6 bases). The germline V gene encodes CDR1 MNHEY and CDR2 SVGAGI. The CDR3 length is 14 residues. V dropped 6 bases and J dropped 5 bases, with 11 bases sitting between them. CDR3 coding DNA: TGTGCCAGCAGGGGGACAACTGATAATTCACCCCTCCACTTT. Its translation: CASRGTTDNSPLHF.

CDR3 in amino acids: CASRQSVREEKLFF. For the CDR3, the DNA is TGTGCCAGCAGACAGTCGGTTCGGGAGGAAAAACTGTTTTTT. The gene calls are TRBV27 and TRBJ1-4, with D unresolved. Germline values: CDR1 MNHEY, CDR2 SMNVEV (reference sequence). CDR3 length: 14 residues. V lost 6 bases and J 8 bases, leaving 16 bases between the germline ends.